Following are 10 T cell receptor beta chains from one sample sequenced in a study of metastatic and nonmetastatic thyroid tumors. Patients underwent thyroid surgery, and none had received any treatment before it. TCRdb reprocessed the PCR reads via MiXCR. Of approximately 4,000 clones listed, roughly 30% are singletons. The sample consisted of adjacent normal tissue. The receptors stem from a male donor with papillary thyroid cancer or a benign thyroid nodule (not recorded which). Some clones in this sample may be carry-over from other donors' samples.

This clone showed up just a few times. This chain joins TRBV7-2 and TRBJ2-1; D is undetermined. Trimming shortened V by 7 bases and J by 0 bases, and 16 bases separated the two germline ends. Germline CDR1 and CDR2: SGHTA and FQGNSA. The CDR3 runs to 16 residues. In DNA, the CDR3 is TGTGCCAGCATCCCTCGGCTCTCGAGCTCCTACAATGAGCAGTTCTTC. Amino acid sequence: CASIPRLSSSYNEQFF.

This rearrangement joins TRBV30 to TRBJ1-1; D is possibly TRBD1 (5 bases). Germline-derived CDR1 and CDR2 are GTSNPN and SVGIG (reference sequence). The germline V and J ends were trimmed by 1 base and 0 bases, with 9 bases remaining between them. The CDR3 is 14 amino acids. CDR3 protein: CAWSGQSMNTEAFF. The CDR3 nucleotides are TGTGCCTGGAGTGGACAGTCCATGAACACTGAAGCTTTCTTT.

The table lists this clone with a few counts. This same CDR3 is encoded by further DNA sequences in the sample. The V call is TRBV7-8, the J call TRBJ2-7; TRBD1 matches at 7 bases. The length of the CDR3 is 15 residues. Unmatched junction bases numbered 4, after V lost 1 base and J lost 1 base. CDR1 is SGHVS and CDR2 is FQNEAQ in the germline V gene. This CDR3 reads CASSLGGQESYEQYF. CDR3 nucleotide sequence: TGTGCCAGCAGCTTAGGAGGACAGGAATCCTACGAGCAGTACTTC.

V usage is TRBV3-1 and J usage is TRBJ1-1; the D is unclear. This CDR3 is built from 13 residues. Looked up from germline, CDR1 is LGHDT and CDR2 is YNNKEL (reference sequence). The V gene lost 5 bases and the J gene lost 6 bases, with 13 bases spanning the gap. CDR3: CASSKVLLAEAFF. The CDR3, as DNA: TGTGCCAGCAGCAAAGTGCTACTAGCTGAAGCTTTCTTT.

This chain links TRBV7-2 with TRBJ2-7, with 11 bases fitting TRBD2. The V segment lost 4 bases and the J segment 3 bases; nucleotides outside the gene matches: 5. Per the germline V gene, CDR1 is SGHTA and CDR2 is FQGNSA. This CDR3 comprises 15 residues. CDR3 coding DNA: TGTGCCAGCAGCTCTCAACTAGCGGGGGACTACGAGCAGTACTTC. Translation gives CASSSQLAGDYEQYF.

The chain is built from TRBV5-1 and TRBJ1-2; 7 bases are a match to TRBD1. Germline values: CDR1 SGHRS, CDR2 YFSETQ. Unmatched junction bases numbered 11, after V lost 5 bases and J lost 1 base. The CDR3 is 16 residues long. The chain's CDR3 is CASRAGDRVINYGYTF. CDR3 DNA: TGCGCCAGCAGGGCCGGAGACAGGGTAATTAACTATGGCTACACCTTC. Full variable domain (rest looked up from reference TRBV5-1 and TRBJ1-2): KAGVTQTPRYLIKTRGQQVTLSCSPISGHRSVSWYQQTPGQGLQFLFEYFSETQRNKGNFPGRFSGRQFSNSRSEMNVSTLELGDSALYLCASRAGDRVINYGYTFGSGTRLTVV.

This clone has a count of ten or more. The chain has TRBV4-1 and TRBJ1-1, with no clear D. The CDR3 is made up of 15 amino acids. Germline V CDR1 and CDR2: MGHRA, YSYEKL. V was pared by 2 bases and J by 0 bases, with 10 bases between. CDR3 in DNA: TGCGCCAGCAGCCAACTGGGTACTTTGAACACTGAAGCTTTCTTT. Its protein product is CASSQLGTLNTEAFF.

This clone was counted once. This CDR3 is missing its conserved last phenylalanine or tryptophan, likely due to a read error. The limits of the CDR3 on the DNA are not certain, so only TCRdb's listed CDR3 is given. The chain couples TRBV20-1 to TRBJ2-2. The CDR3 has 9 amino acids, counting both end residues. From germline, CDR1 is DFQATT and CDR2 SNEGSKA (reference sequence). CDR3: CSANKALAG.

This clone was found once. The chain links TRBV7-2 to TRBJ2-7; either TRBD1 or TRBD2 may fit D (5 bases each). V lost 4 bases and J 3 bases, leaving 10 bases between the germline ends. The CDR3 contains 13 residues. Germline CDR1 SGHTA, CDR2 FQGNSA. The CDR3 coding sequence is TGTGCCAGCAGCTCGGGACGGCTCTACGAGCAGTACTTC. Encoded protein: CASSSGRLYEQYF.

J is TRBJ2-5 and V is TRBV2; 9 nucleotides match TRBD2. The ends lost 5 bases at V and 2 bases at J; junction bases unmatched: 3. Germline lookup yields CDR1 SNHLY and CDR2 FYNNEI. There are 14 residues in the CDR3. CDR3 region: CASSWLAGQETQYF. The CDR3 region has the DNA TGTGCCAGCAGTTGGCTAGCGGGGCAAGAGACCCAGTACTTC.